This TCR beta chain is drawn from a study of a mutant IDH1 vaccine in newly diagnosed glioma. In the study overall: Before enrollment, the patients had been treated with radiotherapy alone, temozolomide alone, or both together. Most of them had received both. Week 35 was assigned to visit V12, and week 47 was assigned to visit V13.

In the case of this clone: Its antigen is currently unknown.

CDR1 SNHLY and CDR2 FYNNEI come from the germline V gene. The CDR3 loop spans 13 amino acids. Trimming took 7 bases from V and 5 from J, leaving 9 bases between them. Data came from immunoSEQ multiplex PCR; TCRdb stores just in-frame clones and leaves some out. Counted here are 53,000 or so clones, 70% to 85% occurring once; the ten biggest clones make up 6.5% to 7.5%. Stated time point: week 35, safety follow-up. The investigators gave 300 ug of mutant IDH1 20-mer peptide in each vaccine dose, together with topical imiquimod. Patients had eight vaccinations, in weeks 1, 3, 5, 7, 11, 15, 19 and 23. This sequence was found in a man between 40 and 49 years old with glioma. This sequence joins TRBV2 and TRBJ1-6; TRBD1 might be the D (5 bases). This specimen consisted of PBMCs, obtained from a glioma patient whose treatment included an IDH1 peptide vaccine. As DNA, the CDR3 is TGTGCCAGCAAGGGGTCGAATAATTCACCCCTCCACTTT. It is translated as CASKGSNNSPLHF. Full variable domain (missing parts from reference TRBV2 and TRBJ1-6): EPEVTQTPSHQVTQMGQEVILRCVPISNHLYFYWYRQILGQKVEFLVSFYNNEISEKSEIFDDQFSVERPDGSNFTLKIRSTKLEDSAMYFCASKGSNNSPLHFGNGTRLTVT.